This TCR beta chain comes out of a study of blood T cells in healthy people across ages. Study-wide points: Estimated diversity, derived from one million T cells, was regarded as an underestimate. More naive CD4+ cells and higher diversity were found in long-lived than in aged donors. The study found TCR beta diversity correlated strongly with naive T cell percentage.

The second PCR ran about 6 to 12 cycles with a sample-barcoded 5' primer and J-beta primers. MiXCR was run by TCRdb on the 5' RACE reads, yielding one entry per CDR3 protein. The data contain more than 700,000 distinct CDR3 sequences, about 47% of them seen just once; the ten biggest clones take up 15% to 20%. Germline V gives CDR1 LGHNA, CDR2 YNFKEQ. The CDR3 consists of 15 residues. J gave up 4 bases and V 1 base, and 4 bases lay outside the gene matches. This clonotype has ten or more counts. Its antigen remains unidentified. Material: blood. The chain joins TRBV4-2 to TRBJ1-3; 7 bases agree with TRBD1. The source of this sequence is an elderly man in good health. The CDR3 loop is CASSQGQGVGNTIYF. CDR3 coding DNA: TGTGCCAGCAGCCAAGGACAGGGCGTGGGAAACACCATATATTTT.